A selection of T cell receptor beta chains follows, all from one sample in a study of blood T cell repertoires in COVID-19. Method: immunoSEQ multiplex PCR; TCRdb's copy keeps in-frame clones and lacks some. The table has approximately 88,000 clones, 70% to 80% seen once; the top ten hold roughly 50%. The sample taken for sequencing was peripheral blood. The source of these receptors is a human donor in a cohort sampled during active COVID-19. Both conserved end residues are part of each CDR3. The D gene is left open where the match is weak. Clone size is stated in some rows and not others, as once, few, many or a class when expanded.

D	V	J	size	DNA	CDR3
.	TRBV6-2/TRBV6-3	TRBJ2-2	.	TGTGCCAGCAGCACCCCCGGACTGGGCGCGGGCCGGGAGCTGTTTTTT	CASSTPGLGAGRELFF
TRBD2	TRBV20-1	TRBJ2-5	.	TGCAGTGCTAGTGCGGGAGGGGCGCGGGAGACCCAGTACTTC	CSASAGGARETQYF
TRBD2	TRBV7-2	TRBJ2-7	.	TGTGCCAGCAGCGCACGACAGACTAGCGGGAGGAGGTACGAGCAGTACTTC	CASSARQTSGRRYEQYF
TRBD1	TRBV18	TRBJ1-2	.	TGTGCCAGCTCAGGTCCCGGGACAGGGAAGGATGGCTACACCTTC	CASSGPGTGKDGYTF
TRBD1	TRBV25-1	TRBJ1-4	.	TGTGCCAGCAGTGGCCTGACAGGGACTAATGAAAAACTGTTTTTT	CASSGLTGTNEKLFF
.	TRBV18	TRBJ1-4	.	TGTGCCAGCTCACCCCCGGGGGGAGCGCACGAAAAACTGTTTTTT	CASSPPGGAHEKLFF
TRBD2	TRBV9	TRBJ2-2	once	TGTGCCAGCAGCGCCCGGGGGGATAACACCGGGGAGCTGTTTTTT	CASSARGDNTGELFF
.	TRBV13	TRBJ2-7	.	TGTGCCAGCAGCTTGCGTTTATCCCACGAGCAGTACTTC	CASSLRLSHEQYF
.	TRBV28	TRBJ2-7	.	TGTGCCAGCACCTCGCAGGACGAGCAGTACTTC	CASTSQDEQYF
TRBD2	TRBV5-1	TRBJ2-7	.	TGCGCCAGCAGCTTCCCCAGCGGGAGCTCCTACGAGCAGTACTTC	CASSFPSGSSYEQYF
.	TRBV15	TRBJ2-3	.	TGTGCCACCATGGCAGGACTACTCCCCGGCACAGATACGCAGTATTTT	CATMAGLLPGTDTQYF
.	TRBV15	TRBJ2-1	.	TGTGCCACCAGCAGAGATCAAGGGGCCTTTGGCAATGAGCAGTTCTTC	CATSRDQGAFGNEQFF
.	TRBV30	TRBJ2-7	.	TGTGCCTGGAGTCCGGACAGTTTCTACGAGCAGTACTTC	CAWSPDSFYEQYF
TRBD2	TRBV18	TRBJ2-1	.	TGTGCCAGCTCACTAAAGACTAGCGGGGGAGGTGAGCAGTTCTTC	CASSLKTSGGGEQFF
.	TRBV6-2/TRBV6-3	TRBJ1-2	.	TGTGCCAGCAGTTACAGCTTGGAGAGTGGCTACACCTTC	CASSYSLESGYTF
.	TRBV27	TRBJ2-7	few	TGTGCCAGCAGTTCTACAGGGAAGGGCTTATACGAGCAGTACTTC	CASSSTGKGLYEQYF
.	TRBV5-6	TRBJ1-2	.	TGTGCCAGCAGCTTGGTGGGAGCCATTGGGTATGGCTACACCTTC	CASSLVGAIGYGYTF
TRBD2	TRBV6-2/TRBV6-3	TRBJ2-5	.	TGTGCCAGCAGTCCCGCCCTACTAGCGGAACAAGAGACCCAGTACTTC	CASSPALLAEQETQYF
.	TRBV24-1	TRBJ2-7	.	TGTGCCACTCAAGGGAGCCAAAATCCAGGCGAGCAGTACTTC	CATQGSQNPGEQYF
.	TRBV6-2/TRBV6-3	TRBJ1-1	.	TGTGCCAGCAGTTATGGGGCGCCTGCTGAAGCTTTCTTT	CASSYGAPAEAFF
.	TRBV19	TRBJ1-5	few	TGTGCCAGTAGTATAAGGTCGGAGAATCAGCCCCAGCATTTT	CASSIRSENQPQHF
.	TRBV27	TRBJ2-7	.	TGTGCCAGCAGTGTGGAGGGGCCGGACTACGAGCAGTACTTC	CASSVEGPDYEQYF
.	TRBV28	TRBJ2-7	.	TGTGCCAGCAGTCCCTCCGGGGAGACCTACGAGCAGTACTTC	CASSPSGETYEQYF
TRBD2	TRBV5-1	TRBJ2-2	.	TGCGCCAGCAGCTTAGGGACTAGCGGCCCCGGGGAGCTGTTTTTT	CASSLGTSGPGELFF
.	TRBV30	TRBJ1-1	.	TGTGCCTGGAGTGTAAAGGGGGATACTGAAGCTTTCTTT	CAWSVKGDTEAFF
.	TRBV7-9	TRBJ2-7	once	TGTGCCAGCAGCTTAGTTAGCTGGCTACAGTACTTC	CASSLVSWLQYF
TRBD2	TRBV7-2	TRBJ2-3	once	TGTGCCACCAATGCGGCGGGGGGTTATGGAGATACGCAGTATTTT	CATNAAGGYGDTQYF
TRBD2	TRBV7-6	TRBJ2-1	.	TGTGCCAGCAGCCCAGGGACTAGCGGGAGTAATGAGCAGTTCTTC	CASSPGTSGSNEQFF
.	TRBV5-1	TRBJ1-2	.	TGCGCCAGCAGCTTGGCCGGGATCGGCTACACCTTC	CASSLAGIGYTF
.	TRBV6-5	TRBJ1-1	.	TGTGCCAGCAGTTACTCGTGGGGGGGGAACACTGAAGCTTTCTTT	CASSYSWGGNTEAFF
TRBD2	TRBV11-2	TRBJ2-5	.	TGTGCCAGCAGCTTAGAGGCGGGAGGCTCTGGAGAGACCCAGTACTTC	CASSLEAGGSGETQYF
.	TRBV3-1/TRBV3-2	TRBJ1-1	.	TGTGCCAGCAGCCCTTTCGGACAATCGAACACTGAAGCTTTCTTT	CASSPFGQSNTEAFF
TRBD2	TRBV6-5	TRBJ2-7	.	TGTGCCAGCAGTTTTTCGGGAGGGGTATCCTACGAGCAGTACTTC	CASSFSGGVSYEQYF
.	TRBV19	TRBJ1-1	few	TGTGCCAGTAGTCTCGCGAGAGTCACTGAAGCTTTCTTT	CASSLARVTEAFF
.	TRBV19	TRBJ2-2	.	TGTGCCAGTAGTATATTTCGGCCTCGAGGCACCGGGGAGCTGTTTTTT	CASSIFRPRGTGELFF
.	TRBV19	TRBJ1-2	.	TGTGCCAGTAGTATAGCCGGACAAGCCTATGGCTACACCTTC	CASSIAGQAYGYTF
TRBD1	TRBV28	TRBJ1-4	.	TGTGCCAGCAGTAAAGGACAGGCATACGAAAAACTGTTTTTT	CASSKGQAYEKLFF
.	TRBV2	TRBJ1-1	.	TGTGCCAGCAGTGAAGTGTACACCCCGGAGACTGAAGCTTTCTTT	CASSEVYTPETEAFF
.	TRBV30	TRBJ2-5	.	TGTGCCTGGAATGGACTGAGCCAAGAGACCCAGTACTTC	CAWNGLSQETQYF
.	TRBV6-2/TRBV6-3	TRBJ1-1	few	TGTGCCAGCAGTTACCTTACGGAGGGAATGGTAGCTTTCTTT	CASSYLTEGMVAFF
TRBD2	TRBV7-8	TRBJ2-4	.	TGTGCCAGCAGCCCCGGACTAGCGGGACCAAACATTCAGTACTTC	CASSPGLAGPNIQYF
TRBD1	TRBV27	TRBJ1-2	once	TGTGCCAGCAGTTTAACCGGGACAGGGGGCTTTGGCTACACCTTC	CASSLTGTGGFGYTF
TRBD2	TRBV6-2/TRBV6-3	TRBJ2-1	.	TGTGCCAGCAGTGGAACTAGCGGGAGGGACTCCTACAATGAGCAGTTCTTC	CASSGTSGRDSYNEQFF
.	TRBV19	TRBJ2-3	.	TGTGCCAGTAGTATATCGAGTAGGGGGAGCGCAGATACGCAGTATTTT	CASSISSRGSADTQYF
.	TRBV4-2	TRBJ2-2	.	TGTGCCAGCAGCCAAGATCGGTTAGGGGGGGCGAACACCGGGGAGCTGTTTTTT	CASSQDRLGGANTGELFF
.	TRBV3-1/TRBV3-2	TRBJ2-5	.	TGTGCCAGCCTAACACGGGGGACCCAGTACTTC	CASLTRGTQYF
.	TRBV5-6	TRBJ1-5	.	TGTGCCAGCAGCCGACGGGGGGCGGGTCAGCCCCAGCATTTT	CASSRRGAGQPQHF
.	TRBV7-9	TRBJ2-1	few	TGTGCCAGCAGCCAGCCAGACGGGGATGAGCAGTTCTTC	CASSQPDGDEQFF
TRBD2	TRBV29-1	TRBJ2-5	.	TGCAGCGGGCGGGGGGCGGCGGAGACCCAGTACTTC	CSGRGAAETQYF
.	TRBV5-5	TRBJ1-6	once	TGTGCCAGCAGCCCCGGGGGGGCGAATTCACCCCTCCACTTT	CASSPGGANSPLHF
.	TRBV2	TRBJ1-5	.	TGTGCCAGCATCCTGAATCAGCCCCAGCATTTT	CASILNQPQHF
TRBD1	TRBV7-7	TRBJ1-5	.	TGTGCTAGCAGCTTAGACAGGGATGAGCCCCAGCATTTT	CASSLDRDEPQHF